This TCR beta chain was identified during a study of blood T cell repertoires in COVID-19. For the study at large: COVID-19 samples from acute and convalescent phases originated in the United States, Italy and Spain.

Germline assignment: CDR1 SGHTA and CDR2 FQGTGA. The CDR3 is 15 residues long. The V gene lost 5 bases and the J gene lost 4 bases, with 17 bases spanning the gap. As originally analysed: Nucleated cell number was recorded as an estimate derived from reference gene primer amplification. The table came from immunoSEQ multiplex PCR; TCRdb's copy has only in-frame clones and leaves some out. The D gene and trimming were derived from the DNA, and the V and J assignments and clone size from that table. The sample holds hundreds of thousands of clones, approximately 80% seen once. The clonotype was recovered from a woman aged 80 or older with active or convalescent COVID-19. Sequenced material: peripheral blood. The genes are TRBV7-3 and TRBJ1-1; a weak D match, TRBD1 (5 bases). The CDR3 DNA reads as TGTGCCAGCAGCAAAGGCGCAGGGAAGGGCACTGAAGCTTTCTTT. Its translation: CASSKGAGKGTEAFF.